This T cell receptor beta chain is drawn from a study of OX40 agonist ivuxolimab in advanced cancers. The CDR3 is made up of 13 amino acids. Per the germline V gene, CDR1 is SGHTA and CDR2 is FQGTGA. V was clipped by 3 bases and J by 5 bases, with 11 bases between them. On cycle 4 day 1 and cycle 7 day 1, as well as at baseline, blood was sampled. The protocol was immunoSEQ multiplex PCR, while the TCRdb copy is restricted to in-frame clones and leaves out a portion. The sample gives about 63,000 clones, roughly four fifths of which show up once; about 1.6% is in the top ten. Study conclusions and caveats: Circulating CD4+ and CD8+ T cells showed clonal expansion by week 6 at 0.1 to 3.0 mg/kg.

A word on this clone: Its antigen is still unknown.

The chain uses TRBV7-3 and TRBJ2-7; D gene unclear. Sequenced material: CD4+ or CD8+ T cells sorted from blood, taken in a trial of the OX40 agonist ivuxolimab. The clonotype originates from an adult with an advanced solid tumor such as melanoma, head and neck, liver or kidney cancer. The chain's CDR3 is CASSFSDSDEQYF. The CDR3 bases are TGTGCCAGCAGCTTTTCAGATTCGGACGAGCAGTACTTC.